This TCR beta chain appears in the sequencing data of a study of CD8+CD57+ T cells in acquired aplastic anemia. Study-wide findings and caveats: In common between the patients and the controls were some 28 CD8+ CDR3 sequences. Between patients and controls, CD8+ Simpson's diversity did not vary significantly.

It was patients with CD8+CD57+ cell expansion by flow cytometry who were chosen for sequencing. This clonotype was seen a few times. Its antigen is currently unknown. TCR beta VDJ and CDR3 profiling used genomic DNA as template. Via MiXCR, TCRdb re-called the reads, giving one row per CDR3 protein. The top ten clones hold around 9.7% of a sample with about 190,000 distinct CDR3 sequences, approximately 50% of them seen once. V shed 2 bases and J shed 9 bases, with 15 bases lying between them. Germline CDR1 and CDR2: SGDLS and YYNGEE. This CDR3 spans 15 amino acids. The origin of this receptor is a human donor with aplastic anemia. Material: sorted CD4+, CD8+, or CD8+CD57+ T cells (not recorded which) from PBMCs. The gene calls are TRBV9 and TRBJ1-6, with a weak D call TRBD1 (5 bases). The CDR3 nucleotides are TGTGCCAGCAGCGTGACCGGGACCCGGGGTTCACCCCTCCACTTT. Translated: CASSVTGTRGSPLHF.